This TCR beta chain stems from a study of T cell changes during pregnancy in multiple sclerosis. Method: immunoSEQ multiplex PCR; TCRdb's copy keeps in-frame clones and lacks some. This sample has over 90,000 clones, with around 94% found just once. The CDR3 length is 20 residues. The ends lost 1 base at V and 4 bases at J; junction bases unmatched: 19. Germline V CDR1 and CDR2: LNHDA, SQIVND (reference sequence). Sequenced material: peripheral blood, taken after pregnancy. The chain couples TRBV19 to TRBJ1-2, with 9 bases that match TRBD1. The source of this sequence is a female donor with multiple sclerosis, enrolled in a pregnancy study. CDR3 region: CASSIVIGTGTGYLFYGYTF. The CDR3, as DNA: TGTGCCAGTAGTATAGTCATCGGGACCGGGACAGGGTACCTTTTCTATGGCTACACCTTC.